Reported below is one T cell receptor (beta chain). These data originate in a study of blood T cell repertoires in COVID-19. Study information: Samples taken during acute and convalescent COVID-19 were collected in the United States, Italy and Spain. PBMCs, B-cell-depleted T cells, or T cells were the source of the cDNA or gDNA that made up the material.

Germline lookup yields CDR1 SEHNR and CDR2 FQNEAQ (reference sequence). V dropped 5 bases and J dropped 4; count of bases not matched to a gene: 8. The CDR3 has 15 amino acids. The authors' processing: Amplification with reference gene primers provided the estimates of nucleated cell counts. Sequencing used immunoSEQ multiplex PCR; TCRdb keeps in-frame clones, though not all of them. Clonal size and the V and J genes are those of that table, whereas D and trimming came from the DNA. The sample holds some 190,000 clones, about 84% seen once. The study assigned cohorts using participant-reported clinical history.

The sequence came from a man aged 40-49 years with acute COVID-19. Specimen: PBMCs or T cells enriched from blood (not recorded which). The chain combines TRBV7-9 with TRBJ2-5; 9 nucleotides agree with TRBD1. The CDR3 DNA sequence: TGTGCCAGCAGCGCCCCCGGGACAGGGAGAGAGACCCAGTACTTC. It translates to CASSAPGTGRETQYF.